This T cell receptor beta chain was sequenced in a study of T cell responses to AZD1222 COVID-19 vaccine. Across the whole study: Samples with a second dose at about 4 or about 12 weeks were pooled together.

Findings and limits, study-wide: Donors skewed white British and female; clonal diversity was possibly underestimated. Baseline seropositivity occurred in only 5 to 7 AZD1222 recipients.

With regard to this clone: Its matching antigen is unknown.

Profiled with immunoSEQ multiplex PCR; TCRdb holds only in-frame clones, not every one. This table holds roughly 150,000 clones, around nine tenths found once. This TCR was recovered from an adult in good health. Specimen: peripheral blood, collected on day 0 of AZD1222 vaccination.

DNA for the CDR3: TGCAGCGTAGCTAAACAGGGTGTACCCAATCAGCCCCAGCATTTT. Its protein is CSVAKQGVPNQPQHF. This chain joins TRBV29-1 and TRBJ1-5, with a weak D call TRBD1 (6 bases). The CDR3 has 15 amino acids. Germline lookup yields CDR1 SQVTM and CDR2 ANQGSEA. V dropped 6 bases and J dropped 3 bases, with 18 bases sitting between them.